Below, one T cell receptor beta chain is given with its context. This receptor's antigen is unknown. No quality values exist for individual bases; no much larger clone is one base distant. The CDR3 goes from the cysteine to the phenylalanine over 14 residues. Kept here is only the CDR3 DNA, which spans 42 bases and is read in frame from base 1. The germline V gene sets CDR1 to WSHSY and CDR2 to SAAADI. At the junction V is shortened by 3 bases and J by 2 bases, with 9 bases in between. This entry is derived from a study of identical twins (dated by TCRdb to the mid-2010s). Regarding the complete study: TCR alpha and beta repertoires from monozygotic twins, unrelated adults of various ages and cord blood were deep-sequenced to test whether fetal clonotypes persist. Replicate twin experiments were performed at different times using different library preparation protocols to rule out contamination.

Every donor in the study was a healthy Caucasian. The study also sequenced three unrelated non-twin adults: a male aged 18 to 30, a male aged 50 to 59 and a female aged 50 to 59. Miltenyi CD45RO+ enrichment and human naive T-cell isolation kits were used to isolate memory (CD45RO+) and naive T cells from PBMC. The library was prepared using 5' RACE. TCRdb shows the sequencer as Illumina HiSeq 2000. Template switching added a universal primer binding site, and the final cDNA carried a unique molecular identifier that allowed TCR cDNA molecules to be counted accurately. Specific primers in the conserved constant-segment region were used to synthesize first-strand cDNA for TCR alpha and beta chains. To control for contamination, each cDNA library was double barcoded with a SMART-Mk sample barcode plus Illumina barcodes. TruSeq adapter sequences along with Illumina sample barcodes were introduced in two successive PCR steps. TCR alpha and beta cDNA libraries were sequenced on the Illumina HiSeq platform with custom primers. Under the source paper's analysis protocol: Raw reads were processed with MiGEC to extract unique molecular identifiers, and MiXCR was used to determine CDR3 positions. For each individual, recombination models were inferred using an EM algorithm with the repgenHMM and IGoR tools. The analysis of shared clonotypes was done with the tcR package in R, with sharing normalized by the product of cloneset sizes. Out-of-frame nonproductive sequences were analyzed to study raw recombination free of thymic and clonal selection effects. The public reads were run again by TCRdb, first through fastp at Q25 and then through MiXCR, and only productive beta chains were kept. All rows with the same CDR3 protein become a single entry with the most common DNA and genes. V and J calls and clone size were set by TCRdb, not the authors. Present in this sample are 300,000 to 400,000 distinct CDR3 sequences, approximately 9.1% of which were seen just once. The ten largest clonotypes hold roughly 8.7% of the sample.

The study at large found these results: Fewer insertions were carried by abundant cord blood beta clonotypes; a weaker similar trend was observed in young adult naive repertoires, while no such trend was observed in memory repertoires. Out-of-frame TCR alpha sequences shared between twins showed an excess of low generation-probability sequences compared with coincidental sharing between unrelated individuals. Out-of-frame TCR alpha sharing in monozygotic twins was systematically underestimated by recombination models, whereas sharing between unrelated individuals was in agreement with the recombination models. Because the same donors could not be followed over many years, the conclusions depended on cross-sectional statistical analysis. A weaker excess of twin sharing was found in beta out-of-frame sequences because the signal-to-noise ratio was lowered by fewer shared sequences. Zero-insertion analyses could be partly confounded by invariant T cells such as MAIT and iNKT, although diverse VJ usage argued against such confounding for most clonotypes.

The origin of this receptor is a woman aged 50 to 65 in good health. The sequenced sample was naive T cells sorted from blood. The sample's cell subset or site label, decoded: cells isolated with a human naive T-cell isolation kit. The chain links TRBV10-2 with TRBJ2-3, with no confidently assigned D gene. This receptor carries the CDR3 CASSDAVITDTQYF. The nucleotide sequence reads as follows: TGCGCCAGCAGTGACGCCGTTATCACAGATACGCAGTATTTT.